A selection of T cell receptor beta chains follows, all from one sample in a study of shared clonotypes between healthy human individuals. The data were produced by immunoSEQ multiplex PCR, yet TCRdb's version contains in-frame clones alone and is incomplete. The top ten hold approximately 1.5% of the sample, which has roughly 1,100,000 clones, around 74% seen once. Sample: memory CD4+ T cells sorted from blood. The origin of the receptors is a man aged 18 to 35 in good health. Both conserved end residues are part of each CDR3. The D gene is left open where the match is weak. Some rows mark clone size as missing; the rest say once, few, many or name a class of expanded clone.

v_call	j_call	clone_size	d_call	cdr3_aa	cdr3_nt
TRBV27	TRBJ2-2	-	-	CASSSTGRNTGELFF	TGTGCCAGCAGTTCGACAGGAAGGAACACCGGGGAGCTGTTTTTT
TRBV6-6	TRBJ1-6	few	-	CASRPDRLNSPLHF	TGTGCCAGCAGACCCGACAGGTTGAATTCACCCCTCCACTTT
TRBV11-2	TRBJ2-3	-	-	CASSPGHHPSTDTQYF	TGTGCCAGCAGCCCAGGTCACCACCCTAGCACAGATACGCAGTATTTT
TRBV7-3	TRBJ2-7	many	-	CASSLGSNSAKYF	TGTGCCAGCAGCTTAGGGTCCAACAGCGCGAAGTACTTC
TRBV11-3	TRBJ2-1	-	TRBD2	CASSPAGGTYNEQFF	TGTGCCAGCAGCCCTGCGGGAGGCACCTACAATGAGCAGTTCTTC
TRBV5-1	TRBJ1-1	few	TRBD1	CASSPTGGGTEAFF	TGCGCCAGCAGTCCGACAGGGGGAGGCACTGAAGCTTTCTTT
TRBV9	TRBJ2-1	-	-	CASSVSLVLNEQFF	TGTGCCAGCAGCGTAAGCCTAGTTCTCAATGAGCAGTTCTTC
TRBV27	TRBJ2-1	-	-	CASRKGRYNEQFF	TGTGCCAGCAGGAAGGGACGGTACAATGAGCAGTTCTTC
TRBV7-2	TRBJ2-7	-	TRBD1	CASSSEPGQRYEQYF	TGTGCCAGCAGCTCTGAACCGGGACAGCGCTACGAGCAGTACTTC
TRBV5-1	TRBJ1-2	-	TRBD1	CASSIQQGAASYGYTF	TGCGCCAGCAGCATCCAACAGGGGGCGGCTAGCTATGGCTACACCTTC